Reported below is one T cell receptor beta chain. The antigen is undetermined. V shed 2 bases and J 0 bases; nucleotides not matched to a gene: 3. Germline V CDR1 and CDR2: SGHTA, FQGNSA. The CDR3 contains 15 residues. This sample stems from a study of shared clonotypes between healthy human individuals. Findings and caveats of the study: Measured sharing among donors was expected to vary with sequencing depth.

In the original processing: ImmunoSEQ junction-only sequences lacked quality scores, so their filtering differed. TCRdb's copy holds only in-frame clones and misses some; the assay was immunoSEQ multiplex PCR. For V, J and clone size, that table is used; D and trimming come from the DNA. The sample has around 500,000 clones; over 65% are singletons. V is TRBV7-2 and J is TRBJ2-7, with 8 positions matching TRBD2. This receptor was taken from a woman between 40 and 55 years old in good health. Some clones in this sample may be carry-over from other donors' samples. The sequenced material came from PBMCs. The chain's CDR3 is CASSLTGGGSYEQYF. Here the CDR3 DNA reads TGTGCCAGCAGCTTAACCGGGGGGGGCTCCTACGAGCAGTACTTC.